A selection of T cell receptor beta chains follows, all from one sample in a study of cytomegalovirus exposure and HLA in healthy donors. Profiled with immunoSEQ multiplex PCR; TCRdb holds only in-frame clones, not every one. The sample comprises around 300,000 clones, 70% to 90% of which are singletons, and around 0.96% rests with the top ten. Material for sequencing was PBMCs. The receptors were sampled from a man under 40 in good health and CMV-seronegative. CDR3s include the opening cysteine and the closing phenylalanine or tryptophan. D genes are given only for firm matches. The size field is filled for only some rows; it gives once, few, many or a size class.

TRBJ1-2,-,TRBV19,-,TGTGCCAGTAGTATACGTACTAACTATGGCTACACCTTC,CASSIRTNYGYTF
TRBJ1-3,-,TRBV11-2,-,TGTGCCAGCAGCTTAGATCGCGGGGCTGGAAACACCATATATTTT,CASSLDRGAGNTIYF
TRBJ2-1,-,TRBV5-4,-,TGTGCCAGCAGCTTTGATTGGCAGGACTACAATGAGCAGTTCTTC,CASSFDWQDYNEQFF
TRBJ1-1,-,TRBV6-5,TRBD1,TGTGCCAGCAGTTACGGGGCCGGACAGGAATCGAAGGCTTTCTTT,CASSYGAGQESKAFF
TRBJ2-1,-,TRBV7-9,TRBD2,TGTGCCAGCAGCTTATTAGAGGGACTAGCGGCCTACAATGAGCAGTTCTTC,CASSLLEGLAAYNEQFF
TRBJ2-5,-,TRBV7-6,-,TGTGCCAGCAGCCTCTTCGGGGGTGAAGAGACCCAGTACTTC,CASSLFGGEETQYF
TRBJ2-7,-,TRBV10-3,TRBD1,TGTGCCATCAGTGAACGGGACAGGGGCTCCTACGAGCAGTACTTC,CAISERDRGSYEQYF
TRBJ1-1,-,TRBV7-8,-,TGTGCCAGCAGCTTAGCGGGGAGCATGAACACTGAAGCTTTCTTT,CASSLAGSMNTEAFF
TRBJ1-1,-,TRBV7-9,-,TGTGCCAGCAGTAACCCTAGGGCAGGGTCGTTTGAAGCTTTCTTT,CASSNPRAGSFEAFF
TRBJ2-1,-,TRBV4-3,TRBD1,TGCGCCAGCAGCCGGTCCCACGACAGGGGGCTTAATGAGCAGTTCTTC,CASSRSHDRGLNEQFF
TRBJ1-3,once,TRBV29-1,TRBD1,TGCAGCGTTACCCGGACAGGGGTTGGAAACACCATATATTTT,CSVTRTGVGNTIYF
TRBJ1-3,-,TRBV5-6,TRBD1,TGTGCCAGCAGCCGATACAGGGGCTTCTCTGGAAACACCATATATTTT,CASSRYRGFSGNTIYF
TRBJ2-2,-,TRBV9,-,TGTGCCAGCAGCGTAAACACCCAGAACACCGGGGAGCTGTTTTTT,CASSVNTQNTGELFF
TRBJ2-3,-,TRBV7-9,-,TGTGCCAGCAGCTCGGGTGTGGTTCCGGGGGGCGATACGCAGTATTTT,CASSSGVVPGGDTQYF
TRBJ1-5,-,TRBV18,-,TGTGCCAGCTCACCAGACACCCCTCACGGTCAGCCCCAGCATTTT,CASSPDTPHGQPQHF
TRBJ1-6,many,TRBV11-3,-,TGTGCCAGCAGCTTCGGGGATAATTCACCCCTCCACTTT,CASSFGDNSPLHF
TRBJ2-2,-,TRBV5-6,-,TGTGCCAGCAGCGATTTGACTAGGCGAGATACTAGGACCGGGGAGCTGTTTTTT,CASSDLTRRDTRTGELFF
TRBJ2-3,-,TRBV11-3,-,TGTGCCAGCAGCTTAGGACACCGGAGCACAGATACGCAGTATTTT,CASSLGHRSTDTQYF
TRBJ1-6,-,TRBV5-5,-,TGTGCCAGCAGCTTATGGTTGCGGGGCGATAATTCACCCCTCCACTTT,CASSLWLRGDNSPLHF
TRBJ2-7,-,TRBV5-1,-,TGCGCCAGCAGCTTGGGGCAGGGCCGGCAGTACTTC,CASSLGQGRQYF
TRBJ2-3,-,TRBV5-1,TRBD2,TGCGCCAGCAGCCAAAGACTAGCTTTCGCAGATACGCAGTATTTT,CASSQRLAFADTQYF
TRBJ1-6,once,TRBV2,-,TGTGCCAGCAGCCTCCTAGGTTCACCCCTCCACTTT,CASSLLGSPLHF
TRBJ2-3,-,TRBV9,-,TGTGCCAGCAGCGTAGGCTGGAGGGGGACAGTGAGCACAGATACGCAGTATTTT,CASSVGWRGTVSTDTQYF
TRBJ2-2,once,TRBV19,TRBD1,TGTGCCAGTAGTAGGGGGACAGCGAACACCGGGGAGCTGTTTTTT,CASSRGTANTGELFF
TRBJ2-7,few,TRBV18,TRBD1,TGTGCCAGCTCATCGAATTCCGGGACAGAGGATATCAAGTACTTC,CASSSNSGTEDIKYF
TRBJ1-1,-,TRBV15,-,TGTGCCACCAGCAGGGACTTGAACACTGAAGCTTTCTTT,CATSRDLNTEAFF
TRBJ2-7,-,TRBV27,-,TGTGCCCGAAGGGGAACCTACGAGCAGTACTTC,CARRGTYEQYF
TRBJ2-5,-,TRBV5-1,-,TGCGCCAGCAGCTTGGAGCAGGCCCCCACCCAGTACTTC,CASSLEQAPTQYF
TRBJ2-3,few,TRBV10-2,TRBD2,TGCGCCAGCAGCCATGGGACTAGCGGGGGGGATACGCAGTATTTT,CASSHGTSGGDTQYF
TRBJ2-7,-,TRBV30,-,TGTGCCTGGAGCGCCTCACAGCGGAACGAGCAGTACTTC,CAWSASQRNEQYF
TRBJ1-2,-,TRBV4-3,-,TGCGCCAGCAGCCAAGACACAGGGACGTATGGCTACACCTTC,CASSQDTGTYGYTF
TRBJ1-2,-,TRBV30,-,TGTGCCTGGACTCGGGGTACTAACTATGGCTACACCTTC,CAWTRGTNYGYTF
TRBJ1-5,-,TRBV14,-,TGTGCCAGCAGTCCTACAGGGCATCAGCCCCAGCATTTT,CASSPTGHQPQHF
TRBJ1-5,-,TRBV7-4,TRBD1,TGTGCCAGCAGCCCTCCCCCGTCGGACAGGACATATAGCAATCAGCCCCAGCATTTT,CASSPPPSDRTYSNQPQHF
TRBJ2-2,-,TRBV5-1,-,TGCGCCAGCAGCTTGGGAGGCGGGGAGCTGTTTTTT,CASSLGGGELFF
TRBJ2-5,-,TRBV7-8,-,TGTGCCAGCAGCTCCCTGCCGGGAGAAATTAAAGAGACCCAGTACTTC,CASSSLPGEIKETQYF
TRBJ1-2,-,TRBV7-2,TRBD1,TGTGCCAGCAAGTGGACAGGGGTTAACTATGGCTACACCTTC,CASKWTGVNYGYTF
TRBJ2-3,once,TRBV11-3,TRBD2,TGTGCCAGCAGCTTAGGGACTAGCGGCACAGATACGCAGTATTTT,CASSLGTSGTDTQYF
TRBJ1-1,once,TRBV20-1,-,TGCAGTGCTAGACAGGTTGAAGCTTTCTTT,CSARQVEAFF
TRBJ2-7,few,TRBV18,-,TGTGCCAGCTCACCCCTACGACAGGTCTCCTACGAGCAGTACTTC,CASSPLRQVSYEQYF
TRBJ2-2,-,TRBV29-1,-,TGCAGCGTTTGGTCGGCGGGACGAAGTGGGACCGGGGAGCTGTTTTTT,CSVWSAGRSGTGELFF
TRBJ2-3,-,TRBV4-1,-,TGCGCCAGCAGCCAGGTCCCGACAGCAGATACGCAGTATTTT,CASSQVPTADTQYF
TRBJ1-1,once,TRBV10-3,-,TGTGCCTCTAAGGATCCGGGTAACACTGAAGCTTTCTTT,CASKDPGNTEAFF
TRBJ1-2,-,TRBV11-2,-,TGTGCCAGTACACTCCAGGGATTCAATTATAGTGGCTACACCTTC,CASTLQGFNYSGYTF
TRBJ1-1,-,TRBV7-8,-,TGTGCCAGCAGCGTCGGACTGGAGGGCTACGGAGCTTTCTTT,CASSVGLEGYGAFF
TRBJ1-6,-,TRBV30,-,TGTGCCGGGAGCGGACAGTATAATTCACCCCTCCACTTT,CAGSGQYNSPLHF
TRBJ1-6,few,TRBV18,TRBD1,TGTGCCAGCTCACCGGGGGACAGGGCTGGTGTTTCACCCCTCCACTTT,CASSPGDRAGVSPLHF
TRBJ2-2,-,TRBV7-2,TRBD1,TGTGCCAGCAGCTTGATTGGCAGGGGGCGTGAGAGCACCGGGGAGCTGTTTTTT,CASSLIGRGRESTGELFF
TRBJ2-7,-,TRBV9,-,TGTGCCAGCGGGGGGACCTACGAGCAGTACTTC,CASGGTYEQYF
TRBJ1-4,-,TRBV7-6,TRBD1,TGTGCCAGCAGCTTGGAGACCACAGGGGGCGGTAATGAAAAACTGTTTTTT,CASSLETTGGGNEKLFF
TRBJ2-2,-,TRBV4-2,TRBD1,TGTGCCAGCAGCCTATTCACAGGGGTAGACACCGGGGAGCTGTTTTTT,CASSLFTGVDTGELFF
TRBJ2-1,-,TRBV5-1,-,TGCGCCAGCAGCCCGGGGGGCGGGAGTGAGCAGTTCTTC,CASSPGGGSEQFF
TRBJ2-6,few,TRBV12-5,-,TGTGCTAGTGGTTTAGAACAGGGTTCTGGGGCCAACGTCCTGACTTTC,CASGLEQGSGANVLTF
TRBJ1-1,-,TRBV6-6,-,TGTGCCAGCAGTTGGACAGCTTCGAACACTGAAGCTTTCTTT,CASSWTASNTEAFF
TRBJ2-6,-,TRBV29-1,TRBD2,TGCAGCGTTACTAGCGGTGGGGCCAACGTCCTGACTTTC,CSVTSGGANVLTF
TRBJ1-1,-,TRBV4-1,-,TGCGCCAGCAGCCAAGATCTGGGGAGAGGCACTGAAGCTTTCTTT,CASSQDLGRGTEAFF
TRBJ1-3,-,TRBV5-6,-,TGTGCCAGCAGCTTATTTCAACAAACGGGAAACACCATATATTTT,CASSLFQQTGNTIYF
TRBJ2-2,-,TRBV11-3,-,TGTGCCAGCAGATCAGGGACGAACACCGGGGAGCTGTTTTTT,CASRSGTNTGELFF
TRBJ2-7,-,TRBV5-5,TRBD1,TGTGCCAGCAGCAGGCAGGGGGCCTACGAGCAGTACTTC,CASSRQGAYEQYF